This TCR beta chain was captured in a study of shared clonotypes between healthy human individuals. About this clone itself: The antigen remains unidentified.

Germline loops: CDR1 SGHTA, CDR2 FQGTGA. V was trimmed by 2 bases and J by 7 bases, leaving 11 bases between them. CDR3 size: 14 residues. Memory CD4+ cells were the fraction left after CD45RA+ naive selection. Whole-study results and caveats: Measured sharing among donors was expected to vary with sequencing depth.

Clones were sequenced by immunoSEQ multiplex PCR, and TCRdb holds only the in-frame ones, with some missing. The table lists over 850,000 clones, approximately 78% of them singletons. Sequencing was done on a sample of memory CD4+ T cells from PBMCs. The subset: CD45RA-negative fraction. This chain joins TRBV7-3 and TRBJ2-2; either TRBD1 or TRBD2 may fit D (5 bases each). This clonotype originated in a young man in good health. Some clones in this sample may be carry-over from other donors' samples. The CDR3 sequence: CASSLEGQVGELFF. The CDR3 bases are TGTGCCAGCAGCTTAGAGGGGCAGGTCGGGGAGCTGTTTTTT. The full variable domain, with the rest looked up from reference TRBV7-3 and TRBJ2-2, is GAGVSQTPSNKVTEKGKYVELRCDPISGHTALYWYRQSLGQGPEFLIYFQGTGAADDSGLPNDRFFAVRPEGSVSTLKIQRTERGDSAVYLCASSLEGQVGELFFGEGSRLTVL.